The 22 T cell receptor beta chains listed next were all sequenced from one sample in a study of OX40 agonist ivuxolimab in advanced cancers. The repertoire was sequenced with immunoSEQ multiplex PCR; TCRdb's copy has only in-frame clones and lacks some. This table has tens of thousands of clones, around 89% appearing once. This material consisted of CD4+ or CD8+ T cells sorted from blood, taken in a trial of the OX40 agonist ivuxolimab. These receptors were obtained from an adult with an advanced solid tumor such as melanoma, head and neck, liver or kidney cancer.

The genes are TRBV18 and TRBJ2-7, with 8 positions matching TRBD1. The CDR3 extends over 14 amino acids. V dropped 4 bases and J dropped 2; count of bases not matched to a gene: 4. Germline lookup yields CDR1 KGHSH and CDR2 LQKENI. In nucleotides, the CDR3 is TGTGCCAGCTCACGGGGACAGGAGCCCTACGAGCAGTACTTC. Translated, it gives CASSRGQEPYEQYF.

The V and J genes are TRBV15 and TRBJ2-3; perhaps TRBD2 as D (6 bases). CDR3 length: 14 amino acids. The ends were cut back, 4 bases at V and 5 bases at J, with 13 bases in the middle. Germline CDR1 LNHNV, CDR2 YYDKDF (reference sequence). The CDR3 loop is CATSTTRIGDTQYF. CDR3 DNA sequence: TGTGCCACCAGCACGACTAGGATCGGAGATACGCAGTATTTT.

J is TRBJ2-3 and V is TRBV18, with D unclear. Trimming took 4 bases from V and 2 from J, leaving 1 base between them. The germline gives CDR1 KGHSH, CDR2 LQKENI. The CDR3 is 11 amino acids. Here the CDR3 reads CASSLTDTQYF. CDR3 nucleotides: TGTGCCAGCTCACTCACAGATACGCAGTATTTT.

The rearrangement links TRBV15 to TRBJ2-3, with TRBD2 matching over 14 bases. Germline CDR1 reads LNHNV; CDR2 reads YYDKDF (reference sequence). This CDR3 is 16 amino acids long. V shed 4 bases, J shed 1 base, and the junction held 1 base outside the gene matches. In DNA form, the CDR3 reads TGTGCCACCAGCACGGGACTAGCGGGAGGCACAGATACGCAGTATTTT. Its translation: CATSTGLAGGTDTQYF.

The rearrangement links TRBV10-1 to TRBJ2-3; tentative D call: TRBD2 (5 bases). This CDR3 has 14 amino acids. Trimming removed 5 bases from V and 0 bases from J, with 9 bases in between. From germline, CDR1 is WNHNN and CDR2 SYGVQD (reference sequence). The CDR3 sequence is CASSKSGSTDTQYF. For the CDR3, the DNA is TGCGCCAGCAGTAAGAGCGGTAGCACAGATACGCAGTATTTT.

The genes are TRBV7-9 and TRBJ2-1, with 9 bases identical to TRBD2. The V gene end was trimmed by 5 bases and the J gene end by 12 bases; junction bases not matched to a gene: 11. This CDR3 region has 14 residues. CDR1 is SEHNR, CDR2 FQNEAQ, per germline (reference sequence). The CDR3 protein is CASSPGGLADAQFF. In DNA, the CDR3 is TGTGCCAGCAGCCCCGGGGGACTAGCTGATGCGCAGTTCTTC.

The chain links TRBV2 to TRBJ1-4; D remains unclear. The germline V and J ends were trimmed by 7 bases and 12 bases, with 12 bases remaining between them. This CDR3 region has 11 residues. Germline V CDR1 and CDR2: SNHLY, FYNNEI. In nucleotides, the CDR3 is TGTGCCAGCAACCGGTTGATGGAACTGTTTTTT. It yields the protein CASNRLMELFF. Full variable domain (missing parts from reference TRBV2 and TRBJ1-4): EPEVTQTPSHQVTQMGQEVILRCVPISNHLYFYWYRQILGQKVEFLVSFYNNEISEKSEIFDDQFSVERPDGSNFTLKIRSTKLEDSAMYFCASNRLMELFFGSGTQLSVL.

The rearrangement uses TRBV11-1 and TRBJ2-2; no clear D. Deletions cut 2 bases from V and 4 bases from J, with 11 bases between. Germline V lookup: CDR1 SGHAT, CDR2 FQDESV (reference sequence). The CDR3 runs 15 residues. The CDR3 spells CASSLQSALTGELFF. The CDR3 coding sequence is TGTGCCAGCAGCTTACAGTCCGCCCTCACCGGGGAGCTGTTTTTT. The full variable domain, in which reference TRBV11-1 and TRBJ2-2 provide the parts outside the CDR3, is EAEVAQSPRYKITEKSQAVAFWCDPISGHATLYWYRQILGQGPELLVQFQDESVVDDSQLPKDRFSAERLKGVDSTLKIQPAELGDSAMYLCASSLQSALTGELFFGEGSRLTVL.

The rearrangement uses TRBV6-6 and TRBJ2-1; TRBD2 aligns across 14 bases. Germline values: CDR1 MNHNY, CDR2 SVGAGI (reference sequence). The CDR3 consists of 15 residues. The trim removed 5 bases at V and 12 bases at J, leaving 9 bases unmatched. The CDR3 is CASSQTSGRAFGQFF. The CDR3 region has the DNA TGTGCCAGCAGTCAGACTAGCGGGAGGGCCTTTGGGCAGTTCTTC.

The chain joins TRBV5-1 to TRBJ2-7; 14 bases line up with TRBD2. J lost 2 bases, V lost 4 bases, and 5 bases had no gene match. The CDR3 covers 16 residues. The germline V gene has CDR1 SGHRS and CDR2 YFSETQ. The CDR3 DNA follows: TGCGCCAGCAGCCCCGGGACTAGCGGGAGAGCCTACGAGCAGTACTTC. This encodes CASSPGTSGRAYEQYF.

The chain is built from TRBV5-6 and TRBJ2-3; 9 bases line up with TRBD2. The germline CDR1 and CDR2 sequences are SGHDT and YYEEEE. J gave up 1 base and V 4 bases, and 7 bases lay outside the gene matches. This CDR3 has 16 amino acids. The CDR3 sequence: CASSRTSDSRTDTQYF. In nucleotides, the CDR3 is TGTGCCAGCAGCCGGACTAGCGACAGCCGCACAGATACGCAGTATTTT. The variable domain in full, completed from reference TRBV5-6 and TRBJ2-3, reads DAGVTQSPTHLIKTRGQQVTLRCSPKSGHDTVSWYQQALGQGPQFIFQYYEEEERQRGNFPDRFSGHQFPNYSSELNVNALLLGDSALYLCASSRTSDSRTDTQYFGPGTRLTVL.

V usage is TRBV5-1 and J usage is TRBJ2-3; D might be TRBD2 (6 bases). The germline V and J ends were trimmed by 5 bases and 0 bases, with 13 bases remaining between them. This CDR3 has 15 residues. The V gene's germline CDR1 is SGHRS and CDR2 YFSETQ. Written as DNA, the CDR3 is TGCGCCAGCAGTTATACGGGACTTAGCACAGATACGCAGTATTTT. This gives the protein CASSYTGLSTDTQYF.

The chain joins TRBV29-1 to TRBJ1-2, with D tentatively TRBD1 (5 bases). Germline loops: CDR1 SQVTM, CDR2 ANQGSEA. Trimming took off 4 bases at V and 8 bases at J, with 14 bases between the two ends. CDR3 length: 12 residues. CDR3 DNA sequence: TGCAGCGTTGCGGAGGGGTTGGGAGGCTACACCTTC. It codes for CSVAEGLGGYTF.

The CDR3 sequence: CASSVRQTDTQYF. CDR3 nucleotides: TGTGCCAGCAGCGTTCGACAGACAGATACGCAGTATTTT. The rearrangement joins TRBV7-9 to TRBJ2-3, with TRBD1 as a possible D gene (5 bases). Trimming removed 5 bases from V and 3 bases from J, with 9 bases in between. The CDR3 spans 13 residues. Looked up from germline, CDR1 is SEHNR and CDR2 is FQNEAQ (reference sequence).

This rearrangement joins TRBV4-2 to TRBJ1-3; D is unclear. This CDR3 is 16 amino acids long. Trimming pared 0 bases from V and 3 bases from J, leaving 12 bases between. Germline CDR1 reads LGHNA; CDR2 reads YNFKEQ. CDR3 sequence: CASSQDITVVGNTIYF. The CDR3 DNA reads TGTGCCAGCAGCCAAGATATCACAGTTGTTGGAAACACCATATATTTT.

The chain recombines TRBV28 with TRBJ2-7; D is perhaps TRBD1 (6 bases). Germline values: CDR1 MDHEN, CDR2 SYDVKM. Trimming removed 3 bases at V and 7 bases at J, with 22 bases between. This CDR3 has 16 residues. The CDR3, as DNA: TGTGCCAGCAGTTTCACAGGGACGGCGGTAACGGGGGAGCAGTACTTC. It codes for CASSFTGTAVTGEQYF.

The CDR3 bases are TGTGCCACCAGCAGAGTTTTATGGGCTGGCGAGCAGTACTTC. It yields the protein CATSRVLWAGEQYF. This chain links TRBV15 with TRBJ2-7; D remains unclear. The CDR3 is 14 residues long. Germline CDR1 LNHNV, CDR2 YYDKDF (reference sequence). The germline V and J ends were trimmed by 1 base and 6 bases, with 13 bases remaining between them.

This clone showed up just a few times. The chain joins TRBV10-3 to TRBJ2-2; 9 bases align to TRBD1. CDR1 ENHRY and CDR2 SYGVKD come from the germline V gene. J lost 6 bases, V lost 2 bases, and 4 bases had no gene match. The CDR3 runs 15 residues. The CDR3 reads CAISEPGQGAGELFF. CDR3 nucleotides: TGTGCCATCAGTGAGCCGGGACAGGGAGCCGGGGAGCTGTTTTTT.

The chain links TRBV4-1 to TRBJ2-5; 8 positions agree with TRBD1. This CDR3 comprises 13 residues. Germline assignment: CDR1 MGHRA and CDR2 YSYEKL. Unmatched junction bases numbered 4, after V lost 5 bases and J lost 5 bases. The CDR3 region is CASSYGTGETQYF. DNA of the CDR3: TGCGCCAGCAGCTATGGGACAGGCGAGACCCAGTACTTC.

The J gene is TRBJ2-1, the V gene TRBV7-9; D call uncertain. Deletions cut 1 base from V and 7 bases from J, with 8 bases between. Germline V gene data show CDR1 as SEHNR and CDR2 as FQNEAQ (reference sequence). The CDR3 runs 13 residues. CDR3 coding DNA: TGTGCCAGCAGCTTAGGCCCCTTGAATGAGCAGTTCTTC. Amino acids: CASSLGPLNEQFF.

This chain links TRBV29-1 with TRBJ2-3, with 9 bases identical to TRBD2. CDR1 and CDR2 (germline): SQVTM, ANQGSEA. This CDR3 has 15 residues. The DNA for the CDR3 is TGCAGTTTTAGCGGGAGTTTCGGCATAACAGATACGCAGTATTTT. Its translation is CSFSGSFGITDTQYF.

This chain joins TRBV5-1 and TRBJ2-3; TRBD2 matches 13 bases. The CDR3 spans 16 residues. Trimming removed 4 bases from V and 4 bases from J; junction bases left unmatched: 6. Germline V gene data show CDR1 as SGHRS and CDR2 as YFSETQ. The CDR3 nucleotides are TGCGCCAGCAGCCTCCGGACTAGCGGGAGTTCAGATACGCAGTATTTT. This translates into CASSLRTSGSSDTQYF.